This TCR beta chain was profiled in a study of post-analysis software for immune sequencing data. As for the study in general: Patients had relapsing-remitting, secondary progressive or progressive-relapsing multiple sclerosis; some lacked subtype. Findings and caveats of the study: Multiple sclerosis patients had significantly lower normalized Chao1 diversity than controls.

Prepared libraries of TCR beta cDNA carried unique molecular identifiers. cDNA molecules numbering some 500,000 came from roughly 1 to 10 million T cells. Using its own MiXCR run on the PCR reads, TCRdb lists one record per CDR3 protein. In the table there are 750,000 to 950,000 distinct CDR3 sequences, about 50% of which are singletons. This clonotype showed up just a few times. The antigen is unknown. The specimen was blood. The clonotype comes from a girl aged 10-17 years with multiple sclerosis.

The CDR3 DNA follows: TGCGCCAGCAGCTACCTTGAGACTAGCAGATCCTACGAGCAGTACTTC. Encoded protein: CASSYLETSRSYEQYF. The chain has TRBV5-1 and TRBJ2-7; 7 bases are a match to TRBD2. The germline V gene has CDR1 SGHRS and CDR2 YFSETQ. The CDR3 loop spans 16 amino acids. Trimming took 3 bases from V and 1 from J; bases not matched to a gene: 10.